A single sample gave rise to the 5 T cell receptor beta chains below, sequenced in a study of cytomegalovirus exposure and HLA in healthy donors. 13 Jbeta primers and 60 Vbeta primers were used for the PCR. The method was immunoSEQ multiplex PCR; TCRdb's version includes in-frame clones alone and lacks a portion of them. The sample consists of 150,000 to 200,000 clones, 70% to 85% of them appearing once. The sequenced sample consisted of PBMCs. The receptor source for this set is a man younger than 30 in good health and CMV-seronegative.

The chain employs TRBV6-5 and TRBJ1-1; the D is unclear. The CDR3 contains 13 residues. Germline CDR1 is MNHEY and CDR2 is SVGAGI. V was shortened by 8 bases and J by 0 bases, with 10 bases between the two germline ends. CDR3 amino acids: CASSEAMNTEAFF. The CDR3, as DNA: TGTGCCAGCTCGGAGGCAATGAACACTGAAGCTTTCTTT.

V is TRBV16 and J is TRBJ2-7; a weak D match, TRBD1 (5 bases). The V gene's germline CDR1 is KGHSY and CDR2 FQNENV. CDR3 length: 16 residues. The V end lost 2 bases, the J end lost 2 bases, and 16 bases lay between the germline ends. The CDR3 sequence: CASSQNRTYRTYEQYF. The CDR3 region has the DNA TGTGCCAGCAGCCAAAATCGGACATACCGAACCTACGAGCAGTACTTC.

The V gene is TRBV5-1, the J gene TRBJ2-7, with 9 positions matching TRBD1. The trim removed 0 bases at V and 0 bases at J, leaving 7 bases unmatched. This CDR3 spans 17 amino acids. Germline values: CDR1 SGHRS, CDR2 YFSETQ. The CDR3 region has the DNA TGCGCCAGCAGCTTGGATCCGGGACAGGGAGTCTCCTACGAGCAGTACTTC. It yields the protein CASSLDPGQGVSYEQYF.

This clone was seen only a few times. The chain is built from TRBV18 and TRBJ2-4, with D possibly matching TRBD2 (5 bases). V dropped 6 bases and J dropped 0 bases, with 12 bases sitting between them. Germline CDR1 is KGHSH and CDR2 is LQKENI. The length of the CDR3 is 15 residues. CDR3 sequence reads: CASSRDNGAKNIQYF. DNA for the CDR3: TGTGCCAGCTCTCGGGATAACGGAGCCAAAAACATTCAGTACTTC.

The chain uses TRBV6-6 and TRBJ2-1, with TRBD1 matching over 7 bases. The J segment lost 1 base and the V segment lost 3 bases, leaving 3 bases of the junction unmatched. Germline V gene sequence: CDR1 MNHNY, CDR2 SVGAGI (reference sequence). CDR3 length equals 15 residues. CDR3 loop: CASSYNRGSYNEQFF. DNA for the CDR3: TGTGCCAGCAGTTATAACAGGGGATCCTACAATGAGCAGTTCTTC.